Listed here are 30 T cell receptor beta chains from one sample, sequenced in a study of cytotoxic CD8 clonotypes in ibrutinib-treated CLL. TCRdb's copy holds only in-frame clones and misses some; the assay was immunoSEQ multiplex PCR. The repertoire consists of about 23,000 clones, with about 70% occurring once and the leading ten covering 25% to 30%. Sequences were derived from PBMCs, sampled after 24 months of ibrutinib treatment. These receptors were taken from a human donor with chronic lymphocytic leukemia.

The chain employs TRBV14 and TRBJ2-5, with D uncertain. V was shortened by 4 bases and J by 3 bases, with 9 bases between the two germline ends. The CDR3 spans 13 residues. CDR1 SGHDN and CDR2 FVKESK come from the germline V gene. CDR3 DNA sequence: TGTGCCAGCAGCCGAGAGTTAAAAGAGACCCAGTACTTC. It translates to CASSRELKETQYF.

A single count supports this clone. This rearrangement joins TRBV27 to TRBJ1-5; D is ambiguous. The CDR3 covers 13 residues. Germline V gene sequence: CDR1 MNHEY, CDR2 SMNVEV (reference sequence). V shed 3 bases and J shed 5 bases, with 8 bases lying between them. The CDR3 protein is CASSFTPDQPQHF. DNA for the CDR3: TGTGCCAGCAGTTTCACACCCGATCAGCCCCAGCATTTT.

The chain joins TRBV11-3 to TRBJ2-1, with 8 bases lining up with TRBD1. The CDR3 has 15 amino acids. In germline, CDR1 is SGHNT, CDR2 YENEEA. Trimming removed 1 base from V and 3 bases from J; junction bases left unmatched: 2. The CDR3 here is CASSLAQGDYNEQFF. The CDR3 coding sequence is TGTGCCAGCAGCTTAGCACAGGGGGACTACAATGAGCAGTTCTTC.

The genes are TRBV4-2 and TRBJ2-7, with 7 bases aligning to TRBD2. The CDR3 totals 15 residues. Germline assignment: CDR1 LGHNA and CDR2 YNFKEQ. The trim removed 5 bases at V and 2 bases at J, leaving 9 bases unmatched. This CDR3 is CASSLVGAGAYEQYF. DNA for the CDR3: TGTGCCAGCAGCTTGGTCGGTGCGGGGGCCTACGAGCAGTACTTC.

The J gene is TRBJ2-7, the V gene TRBV29-1; TRBD2 agrees at 7 bases. Germline V gene sequence: CDR1 SQVTM, CDR2 ANQGSEA. The CDR3 sequence is 14 residues long. V shed 2 bases, J shed 2 bases, and the junction held 6 bases outside the gene matches. The CDR3 region is CSVEIRGVTYEQYF. The CDR3 coding sequence is TGCAGCGTTGAAATCCGGGGGGTTACCTACGAGCAGTACTTC.

The chain uses TRBV5-4 and TRBJ1-1; TRBD1 matches at 7 bases. CDR1 and CDR2 from the germline V gene are SGHNT and YYREEE (reference sequence). Trimming removed 4 bases from V and 3 bases from J; junction bases left unmatched: 6. The CDR3 contains 14 residues. The CDR3 DNA is TGTGCCAGCAGCGCACAGGGGTATGACACTGAAGCTTTCTTT. Protein: CASSAQGYDTEAFF.

This sequence joins TRBV5-4 and TRBJ2-7, with D possibly matching TRBD2 (7 bases). CDR1 SGHNT and CDR2 YYREEE come from the germline V gene (reference sequence). This CDR3 has 14 residues. The V and J ends lost 3 bases and 3 bases respectively, with 13 bases between them. The CDR3 loop is CASSSGRGNYEQYF. The CDR3, as DNA: TGTGCCAGCAGCTCGGGGAGGGGGAACTACGAGCAGTACTTC.

The gene calls are TRBV7-8 and TRBJ1-6; tentative D call: TRBD1 (5 bases). Per the germline V gene, CDR1 is SGHVS and CDR2 is FQNEAQ. Trimming took 7 bases from V and 2 from J, leaving 12 bases between them. The CDR3 extends over 15 amino acids. CDR3 in amino acids: CASTRQKTYNSPLHF. The CDR3 region has the DNA TGTGCCAGCACAAGACAGAAAACCTATAATTCACCCCTCCACTTT.

The chain carries TRBV7-9 and TRBJ1-1; D may be TRBD1 (6 bases). Germline values: CDR1 SEHNR, CDR2 FQNEAQ (reference sequence). The CDR3 loop spans 14 amino acids. V lost 3 bases, J lost 4 bases, and 12 bases lay in between. In DNA, the CDR3 is TGTGCCAGCAGCTTCGGGGGGCGAAGCACTGAAGCTTTCTTT. Amino acids: CASSFGGRSTEAFF.

V and J are TRBV4-1 and TRBJ2-1; no clear D gene. Germline CDR1 is MGHRA and CDR2 is YSYEKL. The CDR3 has 13 residues. V was cut by 5 bases and J by 7 bases, with 12 bases left in between. For the CDR3, the DNA is TGCGCCAGCAGCTCCCCGGCTAGGAATGAGCAGTTCTTC. Residues: CASSSPARNEQFF.

The rearrangement links TRBV19 to TRBJ2-7, with 7 bases identical to TRBD2. The germline V gene encodes CDR1 LNHDA and CDR2 SQIVND (reference sequence). After removal of 5 bases from V and 7 bases from J, the junction contained 8 bases not matched to a gene. The CDR3 sequence is 13 residues long. CDR3 nucleotide sequence: TGTGCCAGTAGTGTTGAGATGCGGGGGGAGCAGTACTTC. Translated: CASSVEMRGEQYF.

CDR3 residues: CASSIGQILTNGYTF. The CDR3 nucleotides read TGTGCCAGTAGTATAGGACAGATCCTAACTAATGGCTACACCTTC. This chain links TRBV19 with TRBJ1-2, with D tentatively TRBD1 (5 bases). V shed 1 base and J shed 6 bases, with 15 bases lying between them. The CDR3 covers 15 residues. From germline, CDR1 is LNHDA and CDR2 SQIVND (reference sequence).

This clone has a handful of counts. The genes are TRBV11-2 and TRBJ1-1, with TRBD1 matching over 12 bases. This CDR3 comprises 16 residues. Germline CDR1 is SGHAT and CDR2 is FQNNGV. Trimming at V came to 3 bases and at J to 9 bases, leaving 11 bases not matched to a gene. The CDR3 sequence: CASSFGGRGTGGQAFF. CDR3 in DNA: TGTGCCAGCAGCTTCGGGGGGCGCGGGACAGGGGGCCAAGCTTTCTTT.

This rearrangement joins TRBV10-3 to TRBJ1-4; 11 bases are a match to TRBD1. The CDR3 extends over 15 amino acids. Trimming at V came to 3 bases and at J to 7 bases, leaving 4 bases not matched to a gene. Germline assignment: CDR1 ENHRY and CDR2 SYGVKD. The CDR3 spells CAISDSGTGGEKLFF. The CDR3 nucleotides read TGTGCCATCAGTGACTCCGGGACAGGGGGTGAAAAACTGTTTTTT.

CDR3 in DNA: TGTGCCAGCAGCTCGGACATCGGGGGAGACACTGAAGCTTTCTTT. This codes for CASSSDIGGDTEAFF. The V call is TRBV7-6, the J call TRBJ1-1; weak D call: TRBD1 (5 bases). CDR1 and CDR2 (germline): SGHVS, FNYEAQ. This CDR3 region has 15 residues. The V end was cut by 4 bases, the J end by 3 bases, with 15 bases between.

This clone was detected only once. The V and J genes are TRBV7-9 and TRBJ1-4; D remains ambiguous. CDR1 is SEHNR and CDR2 is FQNEAQ in the germline V gene (reference sequence). V lost 2 bases, J lost 8 bases, and 3 bases lay in between. The CDR3 loop spans 11 amino acids. This CDR3 reads CASSLREKLFF. The CDR3 bases are TGTGCCAGCAGCTTACGGGAAAAACTGTTTTTT.

The V and J genes are TRBV30 and TRBJ1-2; TRBD1 matches at 8 bases. Germline V gene lookup returns CDR1 GTSNPN and CDR2 SVGIG (reference sequence). This CDR3 has 13 amino acids. Losses at the gene ends were 8 bases for V and 4 bases for J; bases not matched to a gene: 9. DNA for the CDR3: TGTGCCCAAACAGGGGGGCCAACCTATGGCTACACCTTC. Translation: CAQTGGPTYGYTF.

CDR3 loop: CATSPSPGGYTF. The CDR3 DNA is TGTGCCACCAGCCCCAGCCCTGGTGGCTACACCTTC. The genes are TRBV15 and TRBJ1-2, with D unresolved. The CDR3 runs 12 residues. Looked up from germline, CDR1 is LNHNV and CDR2 is YYDKDF (reference sequence). V lost 5 bases to trimming and J lost 7 bases, with 11 bases between them.

V is TRBV2 and J is TRBJ2-7, with 8 bases aligning to TRBD2. Germline CDR1 is SNHLY and CDR2 is FYNNEI. The CDR3 sequence is 14 residues long. The V and J ends lost 6 bases and 5 bases, in that order; junction bases with no gene match: 9. CDR3 bases: TGTGCCAGCAGCCCGGGACTAGTAATCCACGAGCAGTACTTC. It codes for CASSPGLVIHEQYF.

In regard to this clone: Other DNA sequences in the same sample also yield this CDR3. The chain links TRBV18 to TRBJ2-7; D might be TRBD1 (6 bases). Germline V CDR1 and CDR2: KGHSH, LQKENI. CDR3 size: 14 residues. Trimming left V 3 bases short and J 0 bases short, with 9 bases between. The CDR3 DNA reads TGTGCCAGCTCACCCGGGACAAGCTCCTACGAGCAGTACTTC. Translation gives CASSPGTSSYEQYF.

This chain joins TRBV10-2 and TRBJ2-5, with D hard to call. Per the germline V gene, CDR1 is WSHSY and CDR2 is SAAADI. The CDR3 totals 13 residues. Between the trimmed V and J ends, which lost 2 bases and 5 bases, there was a span of 9 bases. Here the CDR3 DNA reads TGCGCCAGCAGTGAGGGGCGTGTGGAGACCCAGTACTTC. Its protein product is CASSEGRVETQYF.

In its sample, this clone was seen a few times. Different DNA sequences within this sample yield the same CDR3. The chain has TRBV5-4 and TRBJ1-1; 11 bases are a match to TRBD1. Trimming at V came to 4 bases and at J to 4 bases, leaving 3 bases not matched to a gene. The CDR3 is made up of 14 amino acids. Germline lookup yields CDR1 SGHNT and CDR2 YYREEE (reference sequence). The CDR3 bases are TGTGCCAGCAGCCGGGACAGGGGGAGCACTGAAGCTTTCTTT. Translated, it gives CASSRDRGSTEAFF.

The chain links TRBV9 to TRBJ1-2, with TRBD1 identical over 9 bases. Unmatched junction bases numbered 8, after V lost 0 bases and J lost 8 bases. Germline V gives CDR1 SGDLS, CDR2 YYNGEE. CDR3 length: 15 amino acids. In nucleotides, the CDR3 is TGTGCCAGCAGCGTAGGAATTGGGACAGGGAGCGGCTACACCTTC. Translated: CASSVGIGTGSGYTF.

The chain uses TRBV10-3 and TRBJ1-1; 7 bases map to TRBD1. Germline lookup yields CDR1 ENHRY and CDR2 SYGVKD. V lost 2 bases and J lost 2; bases outside the gene matches: 5. The CDR3 consists of 15 residues. The CDR3, as DNA: TGTGCCATCAGTGAGACCACAGGGGCCAACACTGAAGCTTTCTTT. Its translation is CAISETTGANTEAFF.

The chain has TRBV20-1 and TRBJ1-4; D is uncertain. There are 11 residues in the CDR3. Trimming removed 2 bases at V and 13 bases at J, with 11 bases between. Germline CDR1 and CDR2: DFQATT and SNEGSKA (reference sequence). Written as DNA, the CDR3 is TGCAGTGCTAGAAGGGAAGAGGGACTGTTTTTT. Its protein product is CSARREEGLFF.

DNA of the CDR3: TGTGCCAGCAGCTTAGGTCCTCTCCAAGAGACCCAGTACTTC. Its protein product is CASSLGPLQETQYF. The chain combines TRBV7-9 with TRBJ2-5; no firm D call. The CDR3 extends over 14 amino acids. V was shortened by 1 base and J by 1 base, with 7 bases between the two germline ends. From germline, CDR1 is SEHNR and CDR2 FQNEAQ (reference sequence).

The gene calls are TRBV2 and TRBJ2-3, with TRBD2 matching over 11 bases. The CDR3 is 15 residues long. Germline loops: CDR1 SNHLY, CDR2 FYNNEI. J gave up 2 bases and V 6 bases, and 4 bases lay outside the gene matches. Written as DNA, the CDR3 is TGTGCCAGCAGCGAACTAGCGGGGGACACAGATACGCAGTATTTT. Translation: CASSELAGDTDTQYF.

The chain combines TRBV11-1 with TRBJ1-3; the D is unclear. CDR1 and CDR2 (germline): SGHAT, FQDESV (reference sequence). The CDR3 is 15 residues long. The germline V and J ends were trimmed by 5 bases and 0 bases, with 11 bases remaining between them. CDR3 sequence: CASSPRRYSGNTIYF. The CDR3 nucleotides are TGTGCCAGCAGCCCCAGGCGATACTCTGGAAACACCATATATTTT.

At least ten counts were recorded for this clone. This chain joins TRBV19 and TRBJ2-3, with unresolved D. V lost 4 bases to trimming and J lost 1 base, with 9 bases between them. The CDR3 spans 14 residues. Looked up from germline, CDR1 is LNHDA and CDR2 is SQIVND (reference sequence). The CDR3 DNA reads as TGTGCCAGTAGTACGTTGTTGGGCACAGATACGCAGTATTTT. It specifies CASSTLLGTDTQYF.

This clone has just a few counts. CDR3 sequence: CASSLGRAQPQHF. The CDR3 DNA sequence: TGTGCCAGCAGTTTAGGCAGGGCTCAGCCCCAGCATTTT. The genes are TRBV27 and TRBJ1-5, with a weak D call TRBD1 (5 bases). Per the germline V gene, CDR1 is MNHEY and CDR2 is SMNVEV (reference sequence). Trimming left V 2 bases short and J 6 bases short, with 8 bases between. This CDR3 has 13 amino acids.